The T cell receptor beta chain described here comes from a study of blood T cell repertoires in COVID-19. Study at large: The origin of the acute and convalescent COVID-19 samples was the United States, Italy and Spain. Nucleic acid was either cDNA or gDNA, and it came from T cells, B-cell-depleted T cells, or PBMCs.

This CDR3 region has 14 residues. The V end was cut by 1 base, the J end by 2 bases, with 8 bases between. Germline values: CDR1 SGHVS, CDR2 FQNEAQ. In the original workflow: Amplifying reference gene primers gave estimates of nucleated cell counts. Libraries were prepared by immunoSEQ multiplex PCR; TCRdb keeps only in-frame clonotypes and omits some of them. From that table come the V and J calls and clone size; the DNA was used to work out D and trimming. The data show approximately 120,000 clones, more than 70% seen once. Sequencing was done on a sample of peripheral blood. This chain joins TRBV7-8 and TRBJ2-5; D is unclear. This receptor was obtained from a human donor in a cohort sampled during active COVID-19. The CDR3 DNA reads TGTGCCAGCAGCTTAGTACACGAACAAGAGACCCAGTACTTC. Its translation is CASSLVHEQETQYF.